Below, 15 T cell receptor beta chains from the same sample are listed, as sequenced in a study of shared clonotypes between healthy human individuals. The table came from immunoSEQ multiplex PCR; TCRdb's copy has only in-frame clones and leaves some out. The table records some 2,000,000 clones, more than 90% of them present only once. The sample consisted of naive CD4+ T cells sorted from blood. The subset is: CD45RA+ positively selected. These receptors were taken from a man aged 18 to 30 in good health.

CDR3 in DNA: TGTGCCAGCAGGTCAGGTAACAATGAGCAGTTCTTC. It encodes CASRSGNNEQFF. The V call is TRBV11-3, the J call TRBJ2-1; D ambiguous. Germline CDR1 is SGHNT and CDR2 is YENEEA. Between the trimmed V and J ends, which lost 6 bases and 5 bases, there was a span of 8 bases. The CDR3 is 12 amino acids.

The chain couples TRBV12-5 to TRBJ2-5; D possibly matches TRBD1 or TRBD2 (5 bases each). This CDR3 has 16 residues. V was pared by 1 base and J by 1 base, with 13 bases between. Looked up from germline, CDR1 is LGHNT and CDR2 is FRNRAP. CDR3 bases: TGTGCTAGTGGTTTGGCAAGGGACCCAGCCCAAGAGACCCAGTACTTC. This gives the protein CASGLARDPAQETQYF.

This chain links TRBV5-1 with TRBJ2-3, with D perhaps matching TRBD1 (6 bases). Trimming took 4 bases from V and 7 from J, leaving 16 bases between them. The germline gives CDR1 SGHRS, CDR2 YFSETQ. The CDR3 extends over 14 amino acids. The DNA of the CDR3 is TGCGCCAGCAGCATATCGACAGGTTACAATACGCAGTATTTT. Residues: CASSISTGYNTQYF.

The chain joins TRBV6-1 to TRBJ2-7; 7 nucleotides align to TRBD2. This CDR3 has 11 amino acids. The junction had 3 bases not matched to a gene; V was cut back by 5 bases and J by 8 bases. The germline V gene encodes CDR1 MNHNS and CDR2 SASEGT. The CDR3 DNA sequence: TGTGCCAGCAGTTACGGGACTAAGCAGTACTTC. It encodes CASSYGTKQYF.

This clone came up once. This chain connects TRBV6-1 to TRBJ1-4, with 7 bases fitting TRBD1. Unmatched junction bases numbered 10, after V lost 7 bases and J lost 8 bases. In germline, CDR1 is MNHNS, CDR2 SASEGT. The CDR3 runs to 14 residues. This chain's CDR3 is CASTPQGGSEKLFF. DNA of the CDR3: TGTGCCAGCACCCCTCAGGGGGGTTCAGAAAAACTGTTTTTT.

In regard to this clone: Other DNA sequences within the sample encode an identical CDR3. The chain combines TRBV30 with TRBJ1-4, with 9 bases identical to TRBD1. CDR3 length: 13 amino acids. With V trimmed by 4 bases and J by 5 bases, 2 bases remained unmatched. Germline V gene lookup returns CDR1 GTSNPN and CDR2 SVGIG (reference sequence). Here the CDR3 DNA reads TGTGCCTGGACTGGGACAGGGAATGAAAAACTGTTTTTT. Its protein is CAWTGTGNEKLFF.

This chain uses TRBV5-1 with TRBJ1-6, with no clear D. The V gene lost 4 bases and the J gene lost 0 bases, with 14 bases spanning the gap. CDR1 is SGHRS and CDR2 is YFSETQ in the germline V gene. This CDR3 is built from 17 residues. CDR3 coding DNA: TGCGCCAGCAGCCTCCAAATTGGGAGCTCCTATAATTCACCCCTCCACTTT. Translated, it gives CASSLQIGSSYNSPLHF.

This sequence joins TRBV25-1 and TRBJ2-3; 8 bases agree with TRBD1. The J segment lost 0 bases and the V segment lost 0 bases, leaving 5 bases of the junction unmatched. Germline V gives CDR1 MGHDK, CDR2 SYGVNS. The CDR3 extends over 17 amino acids. The CDR3 region is CASSEYSDRASTDTQYF. The DNA of the CDR3 is TGTGCCAGCAGTGAATACTCGGACAGGGCGAGCACAGATACGCAGTATTTT.

This chain's CDR3 is CASSFGPAGGPGDTQYF. CDR3 in DNA: TGTGCCAGCAGCTTTGGTCCCGCGGGGGGCCCTGGAGATACGCAGTATTTT. The V gene is TRBV5-4, the J gene TRBJ2-3; 8 bases align to TRBD2. The V gene's germline CDR1 is SGHNT and CDR2 YYREEE (reference sequence). V trimming: 2 bases; J trimming: 5 bases; junction bases outside the gene matches: 13. The CDR3 sequence is 17 residues long.

The gene calls are TRBV6-6 and TRBJ2-3; D is unresolved. Deletions cut 0 bases from V and 0 bases from J, with 7 bases between. CDR3 length: 15 amino acids. CDR1 is MNHNY and CDR2 is SVGAGI in the germline V gene (reference sequence). CDR3 protein: CASSYSKTSTDTQYF. CDR3 DNA sequence: TGTGCCAGCAGTTACTCGAAAACTAGCACAGATACGCAGTATTTT.

The sample holds a few counts of this clone. This sequence joins TRBV28 and TRBJ1-5; weak D call: TRBD1 (5 bases). There are 14 residues in the CDR3. In germline, CDR1 is MDHEN, CDR2 SYDVKM. V lost 7 bases and J lost 0, with 10 bases in between. The CDR3 reads CASNTGHSNQPQHF. For the CDR3, the DNA is TGTGCCAGCAATACGGGGCATAGCAATCAGCCCCAGCATTTT.

V usage is TRBV6-5 and J usage is TRBJ2-7, with 7 bases that match TRBD1. V was pared by 5 bases and J by 2 bases, with 6 bases of the junction left unmatched. The CDR3 has 14 amino acids. In germline, CDR1 is MNHEY, CDR2 SVGAGI. Here the CDR3 reads CASSGRQGPYEQYF. CDR3 nucleotide sequence: TGTGCCAGCAGTGGACGACAGGGCCCCTACGAGCAGTACTTC.

V is TRBV6-5 and J is TRBJ1-2; tentatively, D is TRBD1 (5 bases). Germline loops: CDR1 MNHEY, CDR2 SVGAGI. The CDR3 covers 15 residues. V gave up 4 bases and J gave up 6 bases, with 18 bases separating them. As DNA, the CDR3 is TGTGCCAGCAGTTGGAAAAGGGGATGGATTAATGGCTACACCTTC. It encodes CASSWKRGWINGYTF.

The chain combines TRBV9 with TRBJ2-7; TRBD1 matches at 10 bases. This CDR3 comprises 16 residues. With 0 bases clipped from V and 3 bases from J, the junction kept 6 bases outside the gene matches. Germline loops: CDR1 SGDLS, CDR2 YYNGEE. The CDR3 is CASSVEPGTGVYEQYF. The CDR3 nucleotides are TGTGCCAGCAGCGTAGAACCCGGGACAGGGGTCTACGAGCAGTACTTC.

This sequence joins TRBV5-1 and TRBJ1-1; D is perhaps TRBD1 (5 bases). Germline values: CDR1 SGHRS, CDR2 YFSETQ. V lost 2 bases to trimming and J lost 1 base, with 15 bases between them. The length of the CDR3 is 16 residues. The CDR3 is CASSLQEQGKNTEAFF. CDR3 nucleotides: TGCGCCAGCAGCTTACAGGAACAAGGGAAGAACACTGAAGCTTTCTTT.